This TCR beta chain was sequenced in a study of T cells in localized non-small cell lung cancer. Notes on the study in general: Appearances in adjacent lung were noted for a median approximately 50 of the top 100 tumor clones. The greatest T cell clonality was found in uninvolved adjacent lung (higher than in tumor). Overall survival was longer when the density of T cells in the blood was higher.

Only in-frame clones appear in the TCRdb table, and some are missing; sequencing was by immunoSEQ multiplex PCR. The top ten clones hold over 4% of a sample with about 92,000 clones, under 95% of them seen once. Turning to this clone: Antigen: not known.

This receptor was obtained from a woman aged 40 to 75 with stage II squamous cell lung carcinoma. This sample comprised PBMCs, obtained before any cancer treatment.

This CDR3 is CASRSGGSTGELFF. CDR3 nucleotides: TGTGCCAGCAGGTCGGGGGGAAGCACCGGGGAGCTGTTTTTT. This chain uses TRBV6-5 with TRBJ2-2, with TRBD2 identical over 7 bases. The CDR3 consists of 14 residues. Germline CDR1 and CDR2: MNHEY and SVGAGI. With V trimmed by 6 bases and J by 4 bases, 5 bases remained unmatched.